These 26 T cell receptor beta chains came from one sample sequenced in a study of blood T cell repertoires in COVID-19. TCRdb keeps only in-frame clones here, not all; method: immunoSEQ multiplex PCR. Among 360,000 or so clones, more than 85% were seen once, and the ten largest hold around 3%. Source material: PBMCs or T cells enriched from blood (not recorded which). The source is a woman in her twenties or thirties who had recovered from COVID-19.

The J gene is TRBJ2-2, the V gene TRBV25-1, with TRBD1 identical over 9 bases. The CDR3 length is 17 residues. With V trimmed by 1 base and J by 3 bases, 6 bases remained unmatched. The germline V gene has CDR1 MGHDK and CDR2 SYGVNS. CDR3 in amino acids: CASSEWGGQGYTGELFF. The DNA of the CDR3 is TGTGCCAGCAGTGAATGGGGGGGACAGGGTTACACCGGGGAGCTGTTTTTT.

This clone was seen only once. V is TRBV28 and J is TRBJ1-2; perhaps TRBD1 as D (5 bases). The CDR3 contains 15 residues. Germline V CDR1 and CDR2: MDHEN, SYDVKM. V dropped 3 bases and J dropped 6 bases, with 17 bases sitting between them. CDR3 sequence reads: CASSFSGGEIHGYTF. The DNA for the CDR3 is TGTGCCAGCAGTTTCTCGGGGGGAGAGATCCATGGCTACACCTTC.

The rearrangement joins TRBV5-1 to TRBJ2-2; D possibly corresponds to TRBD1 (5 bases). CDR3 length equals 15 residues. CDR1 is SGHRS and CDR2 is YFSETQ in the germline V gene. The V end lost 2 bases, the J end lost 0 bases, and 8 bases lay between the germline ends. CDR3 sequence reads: CASSFAGTNTGELFF. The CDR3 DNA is TGCGCCAGCAGCTTTGCAGGGACGAACACCGGGGAGCTGTTTTTT.

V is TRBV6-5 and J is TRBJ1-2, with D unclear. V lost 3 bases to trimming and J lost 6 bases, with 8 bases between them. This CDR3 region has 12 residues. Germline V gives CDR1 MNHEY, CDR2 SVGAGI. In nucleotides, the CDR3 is TGTGCCAGCAGTTATGACGGGGATGGCTACACCTTC. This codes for CASSYDGDGYTF.

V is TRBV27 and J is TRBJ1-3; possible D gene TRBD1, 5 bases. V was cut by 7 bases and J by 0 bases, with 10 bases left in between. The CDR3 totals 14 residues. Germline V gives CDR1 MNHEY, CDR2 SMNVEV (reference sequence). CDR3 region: CASMSRGSGNTIYF. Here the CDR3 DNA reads TGTGCCAGCATGAGTAGGGGCTCTGGAAACACCATATATTTT.

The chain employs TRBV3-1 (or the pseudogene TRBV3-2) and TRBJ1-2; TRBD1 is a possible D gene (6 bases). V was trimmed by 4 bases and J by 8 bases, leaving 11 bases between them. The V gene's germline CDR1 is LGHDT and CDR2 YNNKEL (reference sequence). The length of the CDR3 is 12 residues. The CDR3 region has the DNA TGTGCCAGCAGCCGAGACAGGCTCGGCTACACCTTC. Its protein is CASSRDRLGYTF.

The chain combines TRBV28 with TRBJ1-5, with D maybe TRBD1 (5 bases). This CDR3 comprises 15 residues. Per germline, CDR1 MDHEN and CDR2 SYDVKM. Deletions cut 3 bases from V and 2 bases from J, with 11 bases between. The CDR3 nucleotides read TGTGCCAGCAGTTTCTTCGGGGGAGGCAATCAGCCCCAGCATTTT. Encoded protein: CASSFFGGGNQPQHF. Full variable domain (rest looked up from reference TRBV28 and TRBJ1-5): DVKVTQSSRYLVKRTGEKVFLECVQDMDHENMFWYRQDPGLGLRLIYFSYDVKMKEKGDIPEGYSVSREKKERFSLILESASTNQTSMYLCASSFFGGGNQPQHFGDGTRLSIL.

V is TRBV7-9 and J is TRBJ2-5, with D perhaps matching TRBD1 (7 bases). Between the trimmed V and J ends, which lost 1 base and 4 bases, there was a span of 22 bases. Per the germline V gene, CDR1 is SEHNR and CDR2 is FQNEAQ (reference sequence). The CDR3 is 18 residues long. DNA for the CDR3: TGTGCCAGCAGCTTAGTCTATGGTCGGGCGCAGGGGGGAGAGACCCAGTACTTC. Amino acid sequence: CASSLVYGRAQGGETQYF.

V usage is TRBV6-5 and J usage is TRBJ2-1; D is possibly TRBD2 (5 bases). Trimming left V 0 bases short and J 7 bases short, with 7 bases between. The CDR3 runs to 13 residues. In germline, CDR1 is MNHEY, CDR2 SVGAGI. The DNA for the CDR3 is TGTGCCAGCAGTTACTCCGGGGTTAATGAGCAGTTCTTC. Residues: CASSYSGVNEQFF.

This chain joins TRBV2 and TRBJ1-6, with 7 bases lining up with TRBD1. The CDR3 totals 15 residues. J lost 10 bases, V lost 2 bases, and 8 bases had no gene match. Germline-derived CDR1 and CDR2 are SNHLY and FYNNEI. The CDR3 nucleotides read TGTGCCAGCAGTGAATGGGGGGACAGAGGGTCACCCCTCCACTTT. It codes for CASSEWGDRGSPLHF.

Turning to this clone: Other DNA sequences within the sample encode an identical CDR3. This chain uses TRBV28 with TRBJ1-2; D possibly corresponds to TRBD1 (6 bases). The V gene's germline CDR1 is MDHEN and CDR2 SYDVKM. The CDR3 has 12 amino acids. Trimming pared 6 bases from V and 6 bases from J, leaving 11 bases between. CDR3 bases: TGTGCCAGCAGCCTTCAGGGGAATGGCTACACCTTC. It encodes CASSLQGNGYTF.

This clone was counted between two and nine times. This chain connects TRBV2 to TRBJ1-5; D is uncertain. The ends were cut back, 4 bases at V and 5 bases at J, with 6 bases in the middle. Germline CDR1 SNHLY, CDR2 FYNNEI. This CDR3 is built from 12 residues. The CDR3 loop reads CASSGLYQPQHF. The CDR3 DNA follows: TGTGCCAGCAGTGGACTCTATCAGCCCCAGCATTTT.

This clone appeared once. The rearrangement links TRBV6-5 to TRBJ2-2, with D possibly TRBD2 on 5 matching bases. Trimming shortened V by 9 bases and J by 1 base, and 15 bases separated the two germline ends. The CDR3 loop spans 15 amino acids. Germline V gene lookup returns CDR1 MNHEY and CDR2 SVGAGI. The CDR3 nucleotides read TGTGCCAGTGGAAAATGGCGGGTGAACACCGGGGAGCTGTTTTTT. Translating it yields CASGKWRVNTGELFF.

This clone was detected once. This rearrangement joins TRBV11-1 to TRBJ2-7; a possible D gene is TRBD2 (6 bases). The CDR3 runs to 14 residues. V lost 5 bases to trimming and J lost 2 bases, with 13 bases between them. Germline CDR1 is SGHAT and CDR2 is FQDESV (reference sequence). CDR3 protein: CASSGGDSPYEQYF. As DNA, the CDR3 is TGTGCCAGCAGCGGCGGGGACTCCCCCTACGAGCAGTACTTC.

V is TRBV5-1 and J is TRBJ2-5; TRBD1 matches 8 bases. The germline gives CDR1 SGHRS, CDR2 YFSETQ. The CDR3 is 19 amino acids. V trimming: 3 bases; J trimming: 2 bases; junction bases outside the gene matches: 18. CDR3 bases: TGCGCCAGCAGCTCCTCCCCCCCAAGGGCAGGGGGCTCTCAAGAGACCCAGTACTTC. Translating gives CASSSSPPRAGGSQETQYF.

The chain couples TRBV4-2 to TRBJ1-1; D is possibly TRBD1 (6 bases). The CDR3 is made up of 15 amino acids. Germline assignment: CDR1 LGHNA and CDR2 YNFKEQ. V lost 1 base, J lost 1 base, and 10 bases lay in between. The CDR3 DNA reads TGTGCCAGCAGCCAAGGACAGGTGACGAACACTGAAGCTTTCTTT. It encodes CASSQGQVTNTEAFF.

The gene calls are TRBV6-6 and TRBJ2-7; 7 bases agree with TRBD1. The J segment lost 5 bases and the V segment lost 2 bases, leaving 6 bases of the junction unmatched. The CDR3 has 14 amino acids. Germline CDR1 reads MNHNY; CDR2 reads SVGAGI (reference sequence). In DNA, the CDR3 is TGTGCCAGCAGTTACCGGAACAGGGGCCACGAGCAGTACTTC. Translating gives CASSYRNRGHEQYF.

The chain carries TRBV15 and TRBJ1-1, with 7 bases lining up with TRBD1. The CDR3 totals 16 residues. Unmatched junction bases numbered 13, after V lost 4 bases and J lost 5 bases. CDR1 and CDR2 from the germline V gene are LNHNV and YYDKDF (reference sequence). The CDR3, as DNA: TGTGCCACCAGCACTGCCCCTACAGGGGTTGGAACTGAAGCTTTCTTT. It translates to CATSTAPTGVGTEAFF.

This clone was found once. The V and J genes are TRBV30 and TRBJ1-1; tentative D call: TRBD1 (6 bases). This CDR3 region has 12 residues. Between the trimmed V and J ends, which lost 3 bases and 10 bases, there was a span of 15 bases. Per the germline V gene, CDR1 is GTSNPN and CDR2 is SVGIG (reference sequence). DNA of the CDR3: TGTGCCTGGAGCAGGCAGGGGCCCCGAGCTTTCTTT. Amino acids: CAWSRQGPRAFF. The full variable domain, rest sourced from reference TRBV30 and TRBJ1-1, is SQTIHQWPATLVQPVGSPLSLECTVEGTSNPNLYWYRQAAGRGLQLLFYSVGIGQISSEVPQNLSASRPQDRQFILSSKKLLLSDSGFYLCAWSRQGPRAFFGQGTRLTVV.

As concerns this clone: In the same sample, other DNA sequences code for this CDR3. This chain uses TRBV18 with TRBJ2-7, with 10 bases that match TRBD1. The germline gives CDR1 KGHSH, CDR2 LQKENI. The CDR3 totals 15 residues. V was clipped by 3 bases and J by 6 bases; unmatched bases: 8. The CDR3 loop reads CASSPGTGASGEQYF. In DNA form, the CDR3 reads TGTGCCAGCTCACCCGGGACAGGGGCTTCAGGCGAGCAGTACTTC.

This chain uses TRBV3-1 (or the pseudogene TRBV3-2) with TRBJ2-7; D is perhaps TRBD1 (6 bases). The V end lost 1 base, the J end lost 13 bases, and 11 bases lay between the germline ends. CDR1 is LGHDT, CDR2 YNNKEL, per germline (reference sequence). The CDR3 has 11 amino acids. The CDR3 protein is CASSQGGPYYF. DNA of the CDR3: TGTGCCAGCAGCCAAGGGGGGCCTTACTACTTC.

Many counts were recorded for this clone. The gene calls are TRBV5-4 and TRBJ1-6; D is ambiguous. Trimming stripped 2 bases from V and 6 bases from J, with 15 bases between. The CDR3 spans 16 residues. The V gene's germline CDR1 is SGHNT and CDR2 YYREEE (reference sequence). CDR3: CASSFYGSRVNSPLHF. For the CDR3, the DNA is TGTGCCAGCAGCTTTTACGGGTCTCGTGTTAATTCACCCCTCCACTTT.

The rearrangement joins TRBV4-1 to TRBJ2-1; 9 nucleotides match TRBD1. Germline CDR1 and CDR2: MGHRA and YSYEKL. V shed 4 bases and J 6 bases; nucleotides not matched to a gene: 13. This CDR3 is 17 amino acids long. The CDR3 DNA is TGCGCCAGCAGCCCCTCAGGCACAGGGGGCGCCGGCAATGAGCAGTTCTTC. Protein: CASSPSGTGGAGNEQFF.

The CDR3 region is CAISEEGQEREKLFF. The CDR3 nucleotides read TGTGCCATCAGTGAAGAGGGACAGGAGCGTGAAAAACTGTTTTTT. The chain carries TRBV10-3 and TRBJ1-4; 8 positions match TRBD1. With 3 bases clipped from V and 7 bases from J, the junction kept 7 bases outside the gene matches. CDR3 length: 15 residues. The germline gives CDR1 ENHRY, CDR2 SYGVKD.

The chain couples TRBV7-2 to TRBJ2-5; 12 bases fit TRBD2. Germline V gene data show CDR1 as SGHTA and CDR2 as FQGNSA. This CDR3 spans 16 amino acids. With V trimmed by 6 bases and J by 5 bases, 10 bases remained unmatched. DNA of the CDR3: TGTGCCAGCAGTGTTTCTAGCGGGAGGGCCGGGGAGACCCAGTACTTC. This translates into CASSVSSGRAGETQYF.

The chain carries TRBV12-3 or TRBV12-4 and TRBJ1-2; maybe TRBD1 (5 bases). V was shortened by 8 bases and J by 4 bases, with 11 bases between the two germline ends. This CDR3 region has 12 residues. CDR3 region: CASSGGVYGYTF. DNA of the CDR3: TGTGCCAGCTCCGGGGGAGTCTATGGCTACACCTTC.